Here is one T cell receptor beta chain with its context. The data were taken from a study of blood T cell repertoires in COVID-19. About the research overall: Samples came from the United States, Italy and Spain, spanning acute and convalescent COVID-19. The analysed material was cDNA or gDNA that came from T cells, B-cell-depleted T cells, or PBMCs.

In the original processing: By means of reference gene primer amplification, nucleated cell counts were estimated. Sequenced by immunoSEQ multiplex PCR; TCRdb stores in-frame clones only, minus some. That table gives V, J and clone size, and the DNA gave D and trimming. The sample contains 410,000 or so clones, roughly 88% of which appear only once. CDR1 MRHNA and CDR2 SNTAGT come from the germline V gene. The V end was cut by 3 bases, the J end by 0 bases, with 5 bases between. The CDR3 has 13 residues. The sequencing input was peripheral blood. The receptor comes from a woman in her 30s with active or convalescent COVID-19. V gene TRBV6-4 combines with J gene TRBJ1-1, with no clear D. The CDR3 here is CASSESLNTEAFF. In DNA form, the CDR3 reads TGTGCCAGCAGTGAGTCTTTGAACACTGAAGCTTTCTTT.